This TCR beta chain came from a study of blood T cell repertoires in COVID-19. Germline CDR1 reads KGHSH; CDR2 reads LQKENI. The V and J ends lost 4 bases and 5 bases respectively, with 11 bases between them. The CDR3 consists of 14 residues. Original processing notes: Nucleated cell counts were estimated from reference gene primer amplification. Sequencing used immunoSEQ multiplex PCR; TCRdb keeps in-frame clones, though not all of them. Clone size and the V and J calls come from that table; the DNA yielded D and trimming. The sample comprises some 150,000 clones, 70% to 85% of which are singletons, and 3% to 3.5% rests with the top ten.

The chain joins TRBV18 to TRBJ1-4; D remains ambiguous. Specimen: peripheral blood. The clonotype was recovered from a woman of 80 years or more with acute or convalescent COVID-19. The CDR3 coding sequence is TGTGCCAGCTCACTATCTGGCAGAAATGAAAAACTGTTTTTT. It codes for CASSLSGRNEKLFF. Looking up the rest from reference TRBV18 and TRBJ1-4 gives the full variable domain: NAGVMQNPRHLVRRRGQEARLRCSPMKGHSHVYWYRQLPEEGLKFMVYLQKENIIDESGMPKERFSAEFPKEGPSILRIQQVVRGDSAAYFCASSLSGRNEKLFFGSGTQLSVL.